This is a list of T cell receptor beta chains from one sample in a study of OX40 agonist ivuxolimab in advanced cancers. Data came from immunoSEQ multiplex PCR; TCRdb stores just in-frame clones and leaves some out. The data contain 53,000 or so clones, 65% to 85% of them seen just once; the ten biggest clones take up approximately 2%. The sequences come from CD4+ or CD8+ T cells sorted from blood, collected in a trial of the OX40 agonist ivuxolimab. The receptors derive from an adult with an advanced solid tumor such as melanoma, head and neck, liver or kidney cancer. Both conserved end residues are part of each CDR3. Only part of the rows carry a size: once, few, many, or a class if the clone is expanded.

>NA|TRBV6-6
CASSPGGWVGSYEQFF
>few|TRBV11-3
CASSLGGPQETQYF
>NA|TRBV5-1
CASSPGLVNADTQYF
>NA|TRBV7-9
CASSYLTGVTGNTIYF
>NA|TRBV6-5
CASSRQEAFF
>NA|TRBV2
CASSVTRQLNTEAFF
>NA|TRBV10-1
CASSAYRRITGVGELFF
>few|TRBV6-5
CASRGRSSNQPQHF
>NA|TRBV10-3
CAISEGVVANYGYTF
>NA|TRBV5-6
CASSILQGGSYNEQFF
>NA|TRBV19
CASSGVTRDTQYF
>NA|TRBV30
CAWSVREKPGTEAFF
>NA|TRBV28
CASTGGGSYGYTF
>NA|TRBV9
CASSVGTGELFF
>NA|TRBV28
CASSLNEQFF
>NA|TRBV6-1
CASRIRGFGEKLFF
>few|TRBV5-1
CASSSYSFQETQYF
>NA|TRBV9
CASSASGGGVGNIQYF
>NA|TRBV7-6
CASGAAGASGNTIYF
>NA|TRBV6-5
CASSLTGELFF
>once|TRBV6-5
CASGSGGGAYNEQFF
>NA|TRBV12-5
CASGLSTGTVYEQYF
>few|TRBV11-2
CASSLDRVDQYF
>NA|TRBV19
CASSPDAGQPQHF
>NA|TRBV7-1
CASSLWQGETGELFF
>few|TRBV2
CASRLQGFRELFF
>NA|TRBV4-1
CASSQDGQIGGYTF
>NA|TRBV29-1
CSVDTDSLNTEAFF
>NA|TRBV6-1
CASSEGWYNGYTF